The next 29 T cell receptor beta chains were all read from a single sample in a study of cytomegalovirus exposure and HLA in healthy donors. The assay was immunoSEQ multiplex PCR, and TCRdb's table has in-frame clones only and misses some. This table has under 150,000 clones, more than 85% appearing once. What was sequenced was PBMCs. The receptors were gathered from a man younger than 35 in good health and CMV-seropositive.

The rearrangement links TRBV29-1 to TRBJ2-1; D possibly corresponds to TRBD1 (7 bases). V lost 2 bases to trimming and J lost 7 bases, with 12 bases between them. Germline loops: CDR1 SQVTM, CDR2 ANQGSEA. The CDR3 loop spans 13 amino acids. CDR3 coding DNA: TGCAGCGTTGAAACAGGGGAGGCTAATGAGCAGTTCTTC. Translating gives CSVETGEANEQFF.

The V and J genes are TRBV5-1 and TRBJ1-3; D gene uncertain. V was cut by 4 bases and J by 4 bases, with 15 bases left in between. The CDR3 covers 15 residues. Germline CDR1 and CDR2: SGHRS and YFSETQ. As DNA, the CDR3 is TGCGCCAGCAGCCTTTCCGGCGGAGGGGGAAACACCATATATTTT. Protein sequence: CASSLSGGGGNTIYF. Looking up the rest from reference TRBV5-1 and TRBJ1-3 gives the full variable domain: KAGVTQTPRYLIKTRGQQVTLSCSPISGHRSVSWYQQTPGQGLQFLFEYFSETQRNKGNFPGRFSGRQFSNSRSEMNVSTLELGDSALYLCASSLSGGGGNTIYFGEGSWLTVV.

The chain carries TRBV5-6 and TRBJ2-2, with 7 bases identical to TRBD2. The CDR3 extends over 13 amino acids. Germline CDR1 reads SGHDT; CDR2 reads YYEEEE. J gave up 7 bases and V 4 bases, and 4 bases lay outside the gene matches. This CDR3 is CASSGLVHGELFF. The CDR3 coding sequence is TGTGCCAGCAGCGGACTAGTCCACGGGGAGCTGTTTTTT.

The chain carries TRBV10-3 and TRBJ1-2, with 9 bases fitting TRBD1. V trimming: 0 bases; J trimming: 2 bases; junction bases outside the gene matches: 10. Germline V gene lookup returns CDR1 ENHRY and CDR2 SYGVKD. The CDR3 runs to 18 residues. This chain's CDR3 is CAISESLVGQGTNYGYTF. As DNA, the CDR3 is TGTGCCATCAGTGAGTCATTAGTGGGACAGGGTACGAACTATGGCTACACCTTC.

The V call is TRBV9, the J call TRBJ2-5; 10 nucleotides agree with TRBD2. Trimming removed 3 bases from V and 4 bases from J; junction bases left unmatched: 12. The CDR3 covers 17 residues. Germline CDR1 reads SGDLS; CDR2 reads YYNGEE. The CDR3 loop reads CASSDGLAAGAGETQYF. CDR3 in DNA: TGTGCCAGCAGCGACGGACTAGCGGCCGGGGCGGGAGAGACCCAGTACTTC.

The chain carries TRBV5-4 and TRBJ1-4; TRBD1 aligns across 8 bases. Losses at the gene ends were 2 bases for V and 6 bases for J; bases not matched to a gene: 12. The CDR3 consists of 17 residues. CDR1 SGHNT and CDR2 YYREEE come from the germline V gene (reference sequence). CDR3 loop: CASSFNRGAASDEKLFF. The CDR3 region has the DNA TGTGCCAGCAGCTTCAACAGGGGGGCGGCGTCGGATGAAAAACTGTTTTTT. Full variable domain (outside the CDR3, taken from reference TRBV5-4 and TRBJ1-4): ETGVTQSPTHLIKTRGQQVTLRCSSQSGHNTVSWYQQALGQGPQFIFQYYREEENGRGNFPPRFSGLQFPNYSSELNVNALELDDSALYLCASSFNRGAASDEKLFFGSGTQLSVL.

The chain employs TRBV7-6 and TRBJ2-7; 9 bases align to TRBD1. V shed 4 bases, J shed 6 bases, and the junction held 10 bases outside the gene matches. The germline V gene has CDR1 SGHVS and CDR2 FNYEAQ. The CDR3 runs to 15 residues. CDR3 nucleotide sequence: TGTGCCAGCAGCTCCGGACCGGGACAGGGTGGCGAGCAGTACTTC. It specifies CASSSGPGQGGEQYF.

CDR3 loop: CASSLVQYYGYTF. For the CDR3, the DNA is TGTGCCAGCAGCTTGGTACAGTACTATGGCTACACCTTC. The chain has TRBV7-2 and TRBJ1-2; D is ambiguous. Germline V gene data show CDR1 as SGHTA and CDR2 as FQGNSA. The CDR3 contains 13 residues. Trimming took 3 bases from V and 3 from J, leaving 8 bases between them. Based on the CDR3 plus reference TRBV7-2 and TRBJ1-2, the full variable domain is GAGVSQSPSNKVTEKGKDVELRCDPISGHTALYWYRQSLGQGLEFLIYFQGNSAPDKSGLPSDRFSAERTGGSVSTLTIQRTQQEDSAVYLCASSLVQYYGYTFGSGTRLTVV.

The rearrangement joins TRBV7-6 to TRBJ2-5; TRBD1 matches at 7 bases. CDR1 SGHVS and CDR2 FNYEAQ come from the germline V gene. The CDR3 spans 17 residues. J gave up 5 bases and V 3 bases, and 15 bases lay outside the gene matches. As DNA, the CDR3 is TGTGCCAGCAGCTTCGACAGGGAGAACCCAACTCGCGAGACCCAGTACTTC. It is translated as CASSFDRENPTRETQYF.

V is TRBV6-6 and J is TRBJ1-4; D gene unclear. V was clipped by 6 bases and J by 5 bases, with 19 bases between them. The CDR3 runs to 16 residues. Germline CDR1 and CDR2: MNHNY and SVGAGI (reference sequence). CDR3 DNA: TGTGCCAGCAGATCAAGAGGGCCGGGTCCAAATGAAAAACTGTTTTTT. This encodes CASRSRGPGPNEKLFF.

The chain employs TRBV18 and TRBJ2-7; TRBD1 matches at 7 bases. With V trimmed by 4 bases and J by 3 bases, 3 bases remained unmatched. Germline values: CDR1 KGHSH, CDR2 LQKENI. The CDR3 covers 13 residues. DNA for the CDR3: TGTGCCAGCTCACGGGGACAGCGCTACGAGCAGTACTTC. It yields the protein CASSRGQRYEQYF.

V gene TRBV19 combines with J gene TRBJ2-7; possible D gene TRBD1, 6 bases. Germline CDR1 reads LNHDA; CDR2 reads SQIVND (reference sequence). The CDR3 has 14 residues. Trimming removed 1 base at V and 9 bases at J, with 16 bases between. This CDR3 reads CASSIGTGTSTQYF. CDR3 bases: TGTGCCAGTAGTATAGGTACCGGGACATCTACGCAGTACTTC.

This clone was seen at least ten times. V gene TRBV29-1 combines with J gene TRBJ2-7; weak D call: TRBD1 (5 bases). Germline V gene data show CDR1 as SQVTM and CDR2 as ANQGSEA. This CDR3 has 11 amino acids. The V end lost 7 bases, the J end lost 3 bases, and 10 bases lay between the germline ends. The CDR3, as DNA: TGCAGCGCCGCAGGGATCTACGAGCAGTACTTC. It is translated as CSAAGIYEQYF.

The rearrangement links TRBV6-9 to TRBJ2-5; TRBD2 is a possible D gene (5 bases). This CDR3 is built from 13 residues. V lost 4 bases and J 3 bases, leaving 9 bases between the germline ends. Germline-derived CDR1 and CDR2 are MNHGY and SVAAGI. CDR3 coding DNA: TGTGCCAGCAGTTCGACGGGGAAAGAGACCCAGTACTTC. This encodes CASSSTGKETQYF.

This chain links TRBV4-2 with TRBJ2-7, with 7 nucleotides matching TRBD2. The V gene end was trimmed by 1 base and the J gene end by 2 bases; junction bases not matched to a gene: 11. The germline gives CDR1 LGHNA, CDR2 YNFKEQ. This CDR3 has 17 amino acids. The CDR3 DNA sequence: TGTGCCAGCAGCCAAGGGGGAGGCGGGGGTCTCGCCTACGAGCAGTACTTC. Translating it yields CASSQGGGGGLAYEQYF.

The V and J genes are TRBV18 and TRBJ2-7; no clear D gene. The CDR3 length is 11 residues. V was clipped by 6 bases and J by 3 bases, with 6 bases between them. The germline V gene has CDR1 KGHSH and CDR2 LQKENI. The CDR3, as DNA: TGTGCCAGCTCCCCGGGCTACGAGCAGTACTTC. It is translated as CASSPGYEQYF.

The V gene is TRBV27, the J gene TRBJ2-1, with 13 bases that match TRBD2. The CDR3 length is 18 residues. Trimming at V came to 6 bases and at J to 6 bases, leaving 14 bases not matched to a gene. The V gene's germline CDR1 is MNHEY and CDR2 SMNVEV (reference sequence). The CDR3 nucleotides are TGTGCCAGCAGAGTTTCCACAGGACTAGCGGGAGTTATCAATGAGCAGTTCTTC. Amino acids: CASRVSTGLAGVINEQFF.

This clone was found once. The rearrangement joins TRBV7-9 to TRBJ2-1; TRBD2 matches 14 bases. V shed 6 bases and J 9 bases; nucleotides not matched to a gene: 7. This CDR3 is 15 amino acids long. The germline gives CDR1 SEHNR, CDR2 FQNEAQ (reference sequence). Here the CDR3 reads CASSRLAGGPPEQFF. CDR3 in DNA: TGTGCCAGCAGTCGACTAGCGGGAGGGCCCCCTGAGCAGTTCTTC. Using reference TRBV7-9 and TRBJ2-1 for the parts outside the CDR3, the full variable domain is DTGVSQNPRHKITKRGQNVTFRCDPISEHNRLYWYRQTLGQGPEFLTYFQNEAQLEKSRLLSDRFSAERPKGSFSTLEIQRTEQGDSAMYLCASSRLAGGPPEQFFGPGTRLTVL.

The rearrangement joins TRBV10-1 to TRBJ2-3; D gene ambiguous. The CDR3 length is 12 residues. V lost 0 bases, J lost 6 bases, and 4 bases lay in between. Germline assignment: CDR1 WNHNN and CDR2 SYGVQD (reference sequence). The CDR3 DNA reads TGCGCCAGCAGTGAGTCGTCGGATACGCAGTATTTT. Encoded protein: CASSESSDTQYF.

This chain joins TRBV4-1 and TRBJ1-1, with a tentative D call TRBD1 (5 bases). Germline lookup yields CDR1 MGHRA and CDR2 YSYEKL. The V and J ends lost 1 base and 4 bases respectively, with 10 bases between them. The CDR3 totals 14 residues. DNA for the CDR3: TGCGCCAGCAGCCAAGGGGGCGGGGGCACTGAAGCTTTCTTT. It encodes CASSQGGGGTEAFF.

V usage is TRBV29-1 and J usage is TRBJ2-2; TRBD1 matches at 8 bases. With 2 bases clipped from V and 5 bases from J, the junction kept 7 bases outside the gene matches. The CDR3 spans 15 residues. CDR1 is SQVTM and CDR2 is ANQGSEA in the germline V gene. The chain's CDR3 is CSVELRQGRTGELFF. The CDR3 DNA sequence: TGCAGCGTTGAATTAAGACAGGGGCGTACCGGGGAGCTGTTTTTT.

Concerning this clone: This same CDR3 is encoded by further DNA sequences in the sample. The CDR3 sequence is CASLQGRNEQFF. The CDR3 bases are TGTGCCAGTCTCCAGGGCCGGAATGAGCAGTTCTTC. V and J are TRBV2 and TRBJ2-1, with a possible D match to TRBD1 (5 bases). V was shortened by 9 bases and J by 7 bases, with 13 bases between the two germline ends. From germline, CDR1 is SNHLY and CDR2 FYNNEI. CDR3 length equals 12 residues.

The rearrangement links TRBV29-1 to TRBJ1-1; weak D call: TRBD1 (5 bases). Germline V gene lookup returns CDR1 SQVTM and CDR2 ANQGSEA. The CDR3 length is 13 residues. Trimming took 4 bases from V and 5 from J, leaving 14 bases between them. DNA for the CDR3: TGCAGCGTTGGAAAGGGTGGGGGGACTGAAGCTTTCTTT. Residues: CSVGKGGGTEAFF. Full variable domain (outside the CDR3, taken from reference TRBV29-1 and TRBJ1-1): SAVISQKPSRDICQRGTSLTIQCQVDSQVTMMFWYRQQPGQSLTLIATANQGSEATYESGFVIDKFPISRPNLTFSTLTVSNMSPEDSSIYLCSVGKGGGTEAFFGQGTRLTVV.

The V gene is TRBV10-3, the J gene TRBJ2-1; D is unclear. Trimming took 8 bases from V and 0 from J, leaving 8 bases between them. The CDR3 has 13 amino acids. Germline loops: CDR1 ENHRY, CDR2 SYGVKD. CDR3 in DNA: TGTGCCATCCTTACGAGCTCCTACAATGAGCAGTTCTTC. Protein sequence: CAILTSSYNEQFF.

This chain links TRBV19 with TRBJ1-5, with TRBD1 identical over 7 bases. The CDR3 covers 14 residues. Germline CDR1 LNHDA, CDR2 SQIVND (reference sequence). V shed 4 bases and J 0 bases; nucleotides not matched to a gene: 0. The CDR3 DNA sequence: TGTGCCAGTAGTAGGGACAGTAGCAATCAGCCCCAGCATTTT. Encoded protein: CASSRDSSNQPQHF.

The J gene is TRBJ1-3, the V gene TRBV5-1, with TRBD1 identical over 7 bases. The CDR3 totals 14 residues. Germline CDR1 SGHRS, CDR2 YFSETQ. Trimming at V came to 0 bases and at J to 6 bases, leaving 3 bases not matched to a gene. The CDR3 reads CASSLGGQPNTIYF. The CDR3 nucleotides read TGCGCCAGCAGCTTGGGGGGACAGCCAAACACCATATATTTT.

The chain has TRBV11-3 and TRBJ2-7; D might be TRBD1 (5 bases). The CDR3 runs 12 residues. Germline CDR1 and CDR2: SGHNT and YENEEA. The germline V and J ends were trimmed by 5 bases and 6 bases, with 11 bases remaining between them. The CDR3: CASSPRVPEQYF. The CDR3, as DNA: TGTGCCAGCAGCCCCAGGGTGCCCGAGCAGTACTTC.

There are a few counts of this clone. This chain joins TRBV4-1 and TRBJ2-7; D gene uncertain. V lost 1 base, J lost 3 bases, and 13 bases lay in between. CDR3 length equals 15 residues. Germline-derived CDR1 and CDR2 are MGHRA and YSYEKL. The DNA of the CDR3 is TGCGCCAGCAGCCAAGCCTTCCTAAGAGGCTACGAGCAGTACTTC. Translating it yields CASSQAFLRGYEQYF.

V and J are TRBV9 and TRBJ2-3; TRBD2 aligns across 10 bases. This CDR3 has 16 amino acids. Germline V CDR1 and CDR2: SGDLS, YYNGEE. V lost 4 bases and J lost 4; bases outside the gene matches: 9. The CDR3 sequence: CASSTSAGGPSDTQYF. The CDR3, as DNA: TGTGCCAGCAGCACATCAGCGGGAGGGCCTTCAGATACGCAGTATTTT.